This T cell receptor beta chain was profiled in a study of T cells in women clearing cervical HPV infection (dated by TCRdb to between 2017 and 2018). Background for the entire study: Cases were about two dozen women with histologically confirmed HPV16-related CIN3 or worse, including a couple of invasive cancers. The controls were around 26 women whose single incident HPV16 infection cleared within 12 months with no development of precancer or cancer. Case blood was taken at the visit when the lesion was first identified, whereas control blood was taken when infection was no longer detected. For cases, a median interval of about 150 days, with an interquartile range of roughly 80 to 200 days, was observed between lesion detection and blood sampling. Because only a few women had HLA typing data, the possibility that HLA type acted as a confounder could not be ruled out. This exploratory proof-of-principle case-control study, nested within the Guanacaste HPV Natural History Study in Costa Rica, compared TCR repertoires among women with different cervical HPV16 outcomes. Cases and controls were matched on age within five years and on year of sample collection. Median age was roughly 35 years in cases versus about 38 in controls, and baseline characteristics did not differ significantly. In the parent cohort, around 9,500 women aged 18 or older were enrolled in Guanacaste, Costa Rica, during about 1993 to 1995 and were followed for roughly seven years. Five blinded duplicates per group were added as quality controls, so that 60 or so samples were obtained: around 50 participants and roughly ten replicates.

Using the immunoSEQ assay, multiplex PCR amplified TCR beta CDR3 regions from an average of around 1,300 ng of genomic DNA per sample. To correct primer bias, the assay used a complete synthetic TCR repertoire to set an amplification baseline. The amplicons were sequenced on the Illumina platform. The study's own analysis went as follows. Error correction of the sequences involved clustering with frequency ratios plus a modified nearest-neighbor algorithm, after which the sequences were analyzed in the immunoSEQ Analyzer using IMGT gene definitions. At each rarefaction depth, TCR richness and evenness were averaged across 20 rarefaction repeats, and any sample with fewer sequences than the depth was left out. V, D and J gene relative abundances were compared between groups with Wilcoxon rank sum tests, applying FDR correction. For the blinded duplicates, the intraclass correlation was 95.6% for TCR richness and averaged about 76% across 70 or so gene segments. TCRdb's version of the immuneACCESS table is confined to in-frame rearrangements and falls short of the full clone set. An unresolved V gene accounts for under half of the shortfall where checked; the remainder is of unknown origin. The V and J calls and clone size were taken over from that table, and D and trimming were inferred from the DNA. This sample's table lists 20,000 to 25,000 clones. The ten largest make up roughly 3% of the sample.

The CDR3, cysteine through phenylalanine, is 16 amino acids long. The DNA covers only part of the CDR3, 39 bases in frame from base 1. In the germline V gene (reference sequence), CDR1 corresponds to LNHDA and CDR2 to SQIVND. The paper as a whole reports these results and caveats: Random forest classifiers that combined richness and V gene abundances separated cases from controls with an estimated AUC of 0.8 to 0.85. Because the number of T cells in each sample was unknown, differences in richness could reflect differing T-cell content rather than repertoire biology. Across sequencing depths, CIN3+ cases showed significantly higher TCR repertoire richness than controls, but evenness did not differ between the groups. Lower TRBV6-7 relative abundance was observed in cases than in controls (approximately 0.1% versus 0.16%; Bonferroni P = 0.0008). Whether associations preceded infection or resulted from infection could not be shown with the cross-sectional design, and effector/memory subsets and HPV-specific T cells were not isolated.

In regard to this clone: Which antigen it targets is not known. Read data end 3 residues before the CDR3 end; the end is taken from the germline J gene.

Every participant had a single incident cervical HPV16 infection, and prevalent HPV16 infections were excluded. Cervical HPV DNA was detected with MY09/MY11 PCR, and genotyping was done with dot-blot hybridization. About 14 mL of heparinized blood were centrifuged, and the buffy coat was aliquoted, frozen at -30°C, then stored at -80°C. QIAGEN kits were used to extract genomic DNA from buffy coat specimens. Sequenced material: blood buffy coat. This sequence was found in a woman aged 18 to 75 with a cervical HPV16 infection that either progressed to CIN3+ or cleared (not recorded which). The V and J segments used are TRBV19 and TRBJ2-4; the junction holds 9 bases that match TRBD1. The CDR3 corresponds to CASSIRGQGGYYGQYF. The covered CDR3 bases are TGTGCCAGTAGTATTCGGGGACAGGGAGGGTACTATGGT. Where the CDR3 stops, the reference TRBV19 and TRBJ2-4 genes take over; the full variable domain is DGGITQSPKYLFRKEGQNVTLSCEQNLNHDAMYWYRQDPGQGLRLIYYSQIVNDFQKGDIAEGYSVSREKKESFPLTVTSAQKNPTAFYLCASSIRGQGGYYGQYFGAGTRLSVL.